These 10 T cell receptor beta chains share one sample of origin, sequenced in a study of early T cells in non-severe SARS-CoV-2 infection. TCRdb reprocessed the 5' RACE reads via MiXCR and lists one record per CDR3 protein. This table has 55,000 to 65,000 distinct CDR3 sequences, 8.5% to 10% appearing once. The sample was whole blood. The receptor set was obtained from an adult who was a healthcare worker with PCR-confirmed SARS-CoV-2 infection or an uninfected control (not recorded which).

This clonotype was detected only a few times. The chain combines TRBV7-3 with TRBJ1-6, with unresolved D. The CDR3 runs 13 residues. Trimming stripped 8 bases from V and 5 bases from J, with 10 bases between. Germline V gene lookup returns CDR1 SGHTA and CDR2 FQGTGA. CDR3 sequence: CASGEGNNSPLHF. The CDR3 region has the DNA TGTGCCAGCGGGGAGGGAAATAATTCACCCCTCCACTTT.

This clonotype has at least ten counts. The chain carries TRBV7-8 and TRBJ2-6, with no clear D. This CDR3 contains 15 residues. Trimming pared 5 bases from V and 0 bases from J, leaving 8 bases between. Germline V gene lookup returns CDR1 SGHVS and CDR2 FQNEAQ. CDR3: CASSQTNSGANVLTF. In nucleotides, the CDR3 is TGTGCCAGCAGCCAGACGAACTCTGGGGCCAACGTCCTGACTTTC.

This clonotype was recorded a few times. The genes are TRBV18 and TRBJ1-5, with TRBD1 matching over 8 bases. The germline gives CDR1 KGHSH, CDR2 LQKENI. The junction had 9 bases not matched to a gene; V was cut back by 3 bases and J by 5 bases. The CDR3 length is 16 residues. The DNA of the CDR3 is TGTGCCAGCTCACCGAGACAGGGGACCTTGGATCAGCCCCAGCATTTT. Translating gives CASSPRQGTLDQPQHF.

The chain links TRBV30 to TRBJ2-2; D is tentatively TRBD1 or TRBD2 (5 bases each). The germline V gene has CDR1 GTSNPN and CDR2 SVGIG (reference sequence). The germline V and J ends were trimmed by 4 bases and 1 base, with 19 bases remaining between them. The CDR3 runs to 17 residues. The CDR3 region has the DNA TGTGCCTGGACTCCCGGGGCTCGGGCATGGAACACCGGGGAGCTGTTTTTT. Its protein product is CAWTPGARAWNTGELFF.

The CDR3 protein is CSVEPGLAGGGNEQFF. The CDR3 DNA follows: TGCAGCGTTGAGCCGGGACTAGCGGGAGGAGGGAATGAGCAGTTCTTC. V gene TRBV29-1 combines with J gene TRBJ2-1; 15 bases line up with TRBD2. Germline CDR1 and CDR2: SQVTM and ANQGSEA. V trimming: 3 bases; J trimming: 7 bases; junction bases outside the gene matches: 7. CDR3 size: 16 residues.

There are a few counts of this clonotype. V gene TRBV11-2 combines with J gene TRBJ2-7; D is uncertain. Germline V gene data show CDR1 as SGHAT and CDR2 as FQNNGV. Trimming cost V 0 bases and J 2 bases, with 11 bases left between them. This CDR3 has 15 amino acids. CDR3: CASSLDVGRAYEQYF. In DNA form, the CDR3 reads TGTGCCAGCAGCTTAGATGTCGGCAGAGCCTACGAGCAGTACTTC.

The chain joins TRBV9 to TRBJ2-1; TRBD2 aligns across 11 bases. CDR3 length: 16 amino acids. Per the germline V gene, CDR1 is SGDLS and CDR2 is YYNGEE. The ends lost 1 base at V and 0 bases at J; junction bases unmatched: 0. CDR3 residues: CASSVLAGGSYNEQFF. The CDR3, as DNA: TGTGCCAGCAGCGTACTAGCGGGAGGCTCCTACAATGAGCAGTTCTTC.

This clonotype has a count of ten or more. This chain links TRBV2 with TRBJ1-5; D gene unclear. CDR1 and CDR2 from the germline V gene are SNHLY and FYNNEI. The length of the CDR3 is 12 residues. Trimming removed 5 bases at V and 12 bases at J, with 14 bases between. CDR3 sequence: CASSLRAKHQHF. In DNA, the CDR3 is TGTGCCAGCAGTCTCCGAGCCAAACACCAGCATTTT.

This clonotype has at least ten counts. The V gene is TRBV29-1, the J gene TRBJ2-5, with D unclear. The CDR3 sequence is 11 residues long. V lost 2 bases, J lost 4 bases, and 5 bases lay in between. Germline CDR1 and CDR2: SQVTM and ANQGSEA. The CDR3 DNA reads TGCAGCGTTGAATTACGAGAGACCCAGTACTTC. Its translation: CSVELRETQYF.

This clonotype was counted between two and nine times. The chain employs TRBV6-1 and TRBJ1-5; no definite D call. This CDR3 contains 13 residues. V was pared by 8 bases and J by 4 bases, with 12 bases between. CDR1 and CDR2 from the germline V gene are MNHNS and SASEGT. The CDR3 nucleotides read TGTGCCAGCTCTTCCTGGACTAATCAGCCCCAGCATTTT. This sequence encodes CASSSWTNQPQHF.